The 8 T cell receptor beta chains reported below all come from one sample, sequenced in a study of cytomegalovirus exposure and HLA in healthy donors. The PCR contained 60 Vbeta and 13 Jbeta primers. TCRdb keeps only in-frame clones here, not all; method: immunoSEQ multiplex PCR. Of 40,000 to 55,000 clones listed, around 80% are singletons. The source material was PBMCs. The receptors come from a man aged 25-45 years in good health and CMV-seropositive.

The chain uses TRBV5-1 and TRBJ2-2; unclear D gene. CDR1 is SGHRS and CDR2 is YFSETQ in the germline V gene. The CDR3 is 13 amino acids. Between the trimmed V and J ends, which lost 6 bases and 5 bases, there was a span of 11 bases. The CDR3 sequence is CASTTVGTGELFF. The CDR3 DNA reads as TGCGCCAGCACCACCGTCGGGACCGGGGAGCTGTTTTTT. Complete variable domain (other parts from reference TRBV5-1 and TRBJ2-2): KAGVTQTPRYLIKTRGQQVTLSCSPISGHRSVSWYQQTPGQGLQFLFEYFSETQRNKGNFPGRFSGRQFSNSRSEMNVSTLELGDSALYLCASTTVGTGELFFGEGSRLTVL.

V usage is TRBV6-1 and J usage is TRBJ1-2, with TRBD1 as a possible D gene (5 bases). The CDR3 is 13 amino acids. CDR1 is MNHNS, CDR2 SASEGT, per germline. V was pared by 10 bases and J by 0 bases, with 12 bases between. CDR3 region: CATLDIANYGYTF. CDR3 nucleotide sequence: TGTGCCACTCTGGACATTGCTAACTATGGCTACACCTTC.

The chain couples TRBV6-5 to TRBJ2-1; a weak D match, TRBD2 (7 bases). V lost 0 bases to trimming and J lost 8 bases, with 14 bases between them. CDR1 is MNHEY, CDR2 SVGAGI, per germline. CDR3 size: 15 residues. In DNA form, the CDR3 reads TGTGCCAGCAGTTACTCGAAACGGGGGGCCTATGAGCAGTTCTTC. Translation: CASSYSKRGAYEQFF.

The table lists this clone with a few counts. V gene TRBV6-6 combines with J gene TRBJ1-1, with a tentative D call TRBD1 (6 bases). This CDR3 is 14 amino acids long. The V gene's germline CDR1 is MNHNY and CDR2 SVGAGI (reference sequence). V was pared by 6 bases and J by 0 bases, with 11 bases between. Here the CDR3 reads CASSSRGMNTEAFF. The DNA of the CDR3 is TGTGCCAGCAGCAGCAGGGGAATGAACACTGAAGCTTTCTTT.

V and J are TRBV30 and TRBJ2-3, with 10 bases fitting TRBD2. V was clipped by 2 bases and J by 8 bases; unmatched bases: 4. Germline CDR1 GTSNPN, CDR2 SVGIG (reference sequence). CDR3 length: 13 residues. CDR3 sequence reads: CAWSSSGGRTQYF. The CDR3, as DNA: TGTGCCTGGAGTTCTAGCGGGGGACGTACGCAGTATTTT.

This clone occurred a few times. The chain has TRBV10-3 and TRBJ1-3; TRBD1 might be the D (5 bases). The germline V gene encodes CDR1 ENHRY and CDR2 SYGVKD. Between the trimmed V and J ends, which lost 7 bases and 0 bases, there was a span of 10 bases. This CDR3 has 14 residues. The CDR3 nucleotides read TGTGCCATCAAACAGGACCCCTCTGGAAACACCATATATTTT. Its protein is CAIKQDPSGNTIYF.

The chain couples TRBV2 to TRBJ1-1; D not certain. Germline-derived CDR1 and CDR2 are SNHLY and FYNNEI. CDR3 length equals 13 residues. V was cut by 6 bases and J by 3 bases, with 11 bases left in between. The CDR3 nucleotides read TGTGCCAGCAGACGGGAGAAAGACACTGAAGCTTTCTTT. Its protein is CASRREKDTEAFF.

This clone was picked up one time. This chain joins TRBV28 and TRBJ1-4, with 11 bases fitting TRBD1. V shed 6 bases, J shed 11 bases, and the junction held 5 bases outside the gene matches. Looked up from germline, CDR1 is MDHEN and CDR2 is SYDVKM. This CDR3 is 13 amino acids long. In DNA, the CDR3 is TGTGCCAGCAGACCGGGACAGGGGGTGAAACTGTTTTTT. Protein: CASRPGQGVKLFF.